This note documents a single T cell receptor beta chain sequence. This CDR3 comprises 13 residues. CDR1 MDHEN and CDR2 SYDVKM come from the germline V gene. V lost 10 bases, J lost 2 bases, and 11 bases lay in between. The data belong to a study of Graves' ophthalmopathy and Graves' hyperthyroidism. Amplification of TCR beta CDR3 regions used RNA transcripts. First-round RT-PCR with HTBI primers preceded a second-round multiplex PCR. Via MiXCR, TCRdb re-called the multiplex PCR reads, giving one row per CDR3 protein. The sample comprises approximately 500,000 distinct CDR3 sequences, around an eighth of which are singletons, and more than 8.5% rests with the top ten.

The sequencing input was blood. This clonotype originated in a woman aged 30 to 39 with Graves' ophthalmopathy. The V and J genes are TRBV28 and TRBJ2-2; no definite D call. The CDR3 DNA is TGTGCCACTGTAGCCACCAACACCGGGGAGCTGTTTTTT. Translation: CATVATNTGELFF.